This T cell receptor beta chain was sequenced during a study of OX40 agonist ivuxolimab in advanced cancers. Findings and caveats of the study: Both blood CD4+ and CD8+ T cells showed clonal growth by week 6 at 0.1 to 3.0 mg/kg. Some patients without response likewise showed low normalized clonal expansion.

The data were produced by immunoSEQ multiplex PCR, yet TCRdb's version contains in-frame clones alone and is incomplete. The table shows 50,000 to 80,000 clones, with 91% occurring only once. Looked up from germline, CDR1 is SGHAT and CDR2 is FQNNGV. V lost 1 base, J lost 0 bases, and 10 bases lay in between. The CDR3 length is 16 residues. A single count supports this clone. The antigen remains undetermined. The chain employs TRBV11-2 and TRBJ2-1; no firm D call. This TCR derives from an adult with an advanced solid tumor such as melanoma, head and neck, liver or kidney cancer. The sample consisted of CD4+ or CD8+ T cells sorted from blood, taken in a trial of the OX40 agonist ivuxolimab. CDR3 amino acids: CASSLASTSSYNEQFF. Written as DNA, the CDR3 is TGTGCCAGCAGCTTAGCGTCCACGAGCTCCTACAATGAGCAGTTCTTC. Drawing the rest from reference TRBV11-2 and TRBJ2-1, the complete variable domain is EAGVAQSPRYKIIEKRQSVAFWCNPISGHATLYWYQQILGQGPKLLIQFQNNGVVDDSQLPKDRFSAERLKGVDSTLKIQPAKLEDSAVYLCASSLASTSSYNEQFFGPGTRLTVL.